This is a list of T cell receptor beta chains from one sample in a study of T cells in Graves' hyperthyroidism and ophthalmopathy. Via MiXCR, TCRdb re-called the multiplex PCR reads, giving one row per CDR3 protein. The sample has 400,000 to 550,000 distinct CDR3 sequences, about an eighth seen once; the top ten hold roughly 17%. Material for sequencing was blood. The receptors come from a woman between 18 and 30 years old with Graves' hyperthyroidism. CDR3s include the opening cysteine and the closing phenylalanine or tryptophan. A D gene is named only where the DNA matches it firmly. A clone size is listed for some rows: how often the clone was seen (once, few, many), or a class if it is expanded.

clone size	D gene	V gene	J gene	CDR3 protein	CDR3 DNA
many	-	TRBV11-1	TRBJ2-1	CASSFEGGGNEQFF	TGTGCCAGCAGCTTTGAAGGGGGTGGGAATGAGCAGTTCTTC
many	-	TRBV5-1	TRBJ1-2	CASSLSWAGQSSGNYGYTF	TGCGCCAGCAGCTTGTCCTGGGCCGGGCAGAGCTCAGGGAACTATGGCTACACCTTC
many	-	TRBV3-1	TRBJ1-2	CASSQGSVAEKGGYTF	TGTGCCAGCAGCCAAGGATCAGTGGCGGAGAAAGGAGGCTACACCTTC
many	TRBD1	TRBV2	TRBJ2-7	CASRQDRGEQYF	TGTGCCAGCAGGCAGGACAGGGGCGAGCAGTACTTC
-	TRBD2	TRBV6-1	TRBJ2-7	CASNRPGLVYEQYF	TGTGCCAGCAACAGGCCGGGACTAGTCTACGAGCAGTACTTC
many	-	TRBV5-1	TRBJ2-1	CASSVVADPGDEQFF	TGCGCCAGCAGCGTGGTAGCGGACCCTGGGGATGAGCAGTTCTTC
many	TRBD2	TRBV18	TRBJ2-1	CASSPQREGLVEQFF	TGTGCCAGCTCACCACAACGGGAGGGCCTGGTTGAGCAGTTCTTC
many	-	TRBV4-1	TRBJ2-5	CASSQGSWGPQGETQYF	TGCGCCAGCAGCCAAGGATCGTGGGGACCCCAGGGGGAGACCCAGTACTTC
many	-	TRBV11-3	TRBJ1-1	CASSRAAQVLTEAFF	TGTGCCAGCAGCAGGGCAGCACAGGTTTTGACTGAAGCTTTCTTT
many	-	TRBV7-2	TRBJ2-1	CASSSQGGRGIKAFNEQFF	TGTGCCAGCAGCTCCCAAGGTGGTCGGGGAATAAAGGCCTTCAATGAGCAGTTCTTC